This TCR beta chain was sequenced for a study of blood T cell repertoires in COVID-19. Trimming cost V 4 bases and J 5 bases; bases outside gene matches: 16. The CDR3 extends over 19 amino acids. CDR1 SGHKS and CDR2 YYEKEE come from the germline V gene (reference sequence). As originally analysed: Amplification of reference gene primers provided the estimated nucleated cell counts. Data came from immunoSEQ multiplex PCR; TCRdb stores just in-frame clones and leaves some out. That table gives V, J and clone size, and the DNA gave D and trimming. The data contain about 310,000 clones, about nine tenths of them singletons. Adults between roughly 18 and 100 years of age took part from 20 to 25 US areas. Cohort assignment relied on participant-reported clinical history. Cohort 3 recovered donors had two negative PCRs, clearance, or symptom resolution.

The clonotype was recovered from a woman in her late teens or twenties who had recovered from COVID-19. The chain recombines TRBV5-5 with TRBJ1-6, with 9 bases that match TRBD1. The material sequenced was PBMCs or T cells enriched from blood (not recorded which). CDR3 nucleotides: TGTGCCAGCAGCCCGGGACAGGGTAGGCCCCGGCTAAATAATTCACCCCTCCACTTT. Protein sequence: CASSPGQGRPRLNNSPLHF.